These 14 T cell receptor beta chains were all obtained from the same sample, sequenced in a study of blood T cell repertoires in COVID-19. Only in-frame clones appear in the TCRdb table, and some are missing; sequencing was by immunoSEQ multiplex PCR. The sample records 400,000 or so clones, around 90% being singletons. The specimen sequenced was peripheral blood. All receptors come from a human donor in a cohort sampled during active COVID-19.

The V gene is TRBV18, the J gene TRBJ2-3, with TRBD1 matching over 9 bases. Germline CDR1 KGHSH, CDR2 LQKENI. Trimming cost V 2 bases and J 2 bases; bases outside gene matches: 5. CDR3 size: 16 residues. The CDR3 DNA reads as TGTGCCAGCTCACCAGCGGACAGGGGTGACACAGATACGCAGTATTTT. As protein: CASSPADRGDTDTQYF.

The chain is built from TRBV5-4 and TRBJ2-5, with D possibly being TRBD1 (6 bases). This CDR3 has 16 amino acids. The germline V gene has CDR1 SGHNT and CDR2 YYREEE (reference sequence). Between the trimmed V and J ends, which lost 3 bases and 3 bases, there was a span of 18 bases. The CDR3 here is CASSSQGTGQEETQYF. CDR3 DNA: TGTGCCAGCAGCTCCCAGGGCACGGGACAAGAAGAGACCCAGTACTTC.

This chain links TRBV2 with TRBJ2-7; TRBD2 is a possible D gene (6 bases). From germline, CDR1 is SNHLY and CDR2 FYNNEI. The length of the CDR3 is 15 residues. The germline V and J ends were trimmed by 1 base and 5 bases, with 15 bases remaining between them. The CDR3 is CASSEVPGVGHEQYF. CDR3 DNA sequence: TGTGCCAGCAGTGAAGTTCCGGGGGTTGGACACGAGCAGTACTTC.

CDR3 residues: CASSALDRPLRGYTF. The CDR3 bases are TGTGCCAGCAGCGCCCTGGACAGGCCCCTACGGGGCTACACCTTC. The V and J genes are TRBV9 and TRBJ1-2, with TRBD1 matching over 7 bases. The CDR3 runs 15 residues. Germline V gives CDR1 SGDLS, CDR2 YYNGEE. V shed 3 bases, J shed 8 bases, and the junction held 13 bases outside the gene matches.

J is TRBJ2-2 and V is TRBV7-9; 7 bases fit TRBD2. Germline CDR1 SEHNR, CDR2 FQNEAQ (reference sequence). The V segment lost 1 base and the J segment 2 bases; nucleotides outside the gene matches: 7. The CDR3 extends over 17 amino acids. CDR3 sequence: CASSLVGLAVNTGELFF. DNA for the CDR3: TGTGCCAGCAGCTTAGTGGGTCTAGCGGTTAACACCGGGGAGCTGTTTTTT.

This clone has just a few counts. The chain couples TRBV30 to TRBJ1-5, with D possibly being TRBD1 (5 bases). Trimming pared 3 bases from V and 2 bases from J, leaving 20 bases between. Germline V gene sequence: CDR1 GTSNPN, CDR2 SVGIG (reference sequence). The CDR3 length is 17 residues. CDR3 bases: TGTGCCTGGAGCGTGGGAGGTGGGGGGAGAGGCAATCAGCCCCAGCATTTT. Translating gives CAWSVGGGGRGNQPQHF.

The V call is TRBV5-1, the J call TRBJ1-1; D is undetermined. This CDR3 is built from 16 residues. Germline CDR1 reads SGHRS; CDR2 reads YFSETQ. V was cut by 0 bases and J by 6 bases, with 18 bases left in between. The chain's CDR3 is CASSLVAGGRMAEAFF. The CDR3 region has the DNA TGCGCCAGCAGCTTGGTGGCGGGCGGGAGGATGGCTGAAGCTTTCTTT.

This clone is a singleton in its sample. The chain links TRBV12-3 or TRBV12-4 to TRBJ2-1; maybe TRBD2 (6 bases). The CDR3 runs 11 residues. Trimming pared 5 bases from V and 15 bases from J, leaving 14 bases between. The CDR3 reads CASSILATRFF. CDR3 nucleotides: TGTGCCAGCAGTATACTAGCCACTCGGTTCTTC.

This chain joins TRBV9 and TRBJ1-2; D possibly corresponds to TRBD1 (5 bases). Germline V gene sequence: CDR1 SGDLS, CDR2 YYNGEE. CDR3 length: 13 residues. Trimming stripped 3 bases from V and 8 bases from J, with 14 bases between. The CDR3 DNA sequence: TGTGCCAGCAGCGCCCAGGGTCCGCTCGGCTACACCTTC. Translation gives CASSAQGPLGYTF. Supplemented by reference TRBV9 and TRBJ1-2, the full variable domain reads DSGVTQTPKHLITATGQRVTLRCSPRSGDLSVYWYQQSLDQGLQFLIQYYNGEERAKGNILERFSAQQFPDLHSELNLSSLELGDSALYFCASSAQGPLGYTFGSGTRLTVV.

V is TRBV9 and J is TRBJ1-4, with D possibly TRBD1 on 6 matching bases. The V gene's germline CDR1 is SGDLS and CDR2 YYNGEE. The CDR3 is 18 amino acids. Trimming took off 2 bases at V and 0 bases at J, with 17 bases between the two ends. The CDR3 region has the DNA TGTGCCAGCAGCGTCCGTGCAGGGGACATTGCAACTAATGAAAAACTGTTTTTT. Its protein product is CASSVRAGDIATNEKLFF.

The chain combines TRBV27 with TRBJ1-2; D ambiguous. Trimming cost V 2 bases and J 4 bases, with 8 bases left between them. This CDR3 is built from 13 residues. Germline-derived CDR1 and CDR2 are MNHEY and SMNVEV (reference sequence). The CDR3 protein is CASSLSRGYGYTF. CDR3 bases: TGTGCCAGCAGTTTAAGCCGGGGCTATGGCTACACCTTC.

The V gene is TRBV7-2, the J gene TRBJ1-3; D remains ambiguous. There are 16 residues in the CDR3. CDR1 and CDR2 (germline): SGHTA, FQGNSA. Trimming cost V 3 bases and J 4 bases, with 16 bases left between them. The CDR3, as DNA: TGTGCCAGCAGCTTGGCACGACCCTCAGCGGGAAACACCATATATTTT. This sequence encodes CASSLARPSAGNTIYF.

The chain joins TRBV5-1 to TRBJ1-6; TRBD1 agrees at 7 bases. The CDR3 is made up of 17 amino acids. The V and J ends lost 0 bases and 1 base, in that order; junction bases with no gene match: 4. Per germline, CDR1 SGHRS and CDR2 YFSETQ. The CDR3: CASSLEGGASYNSPLHF. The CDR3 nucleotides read TGCGCCAGCAGCTTGGAAGGGGGCGCATCCTATAATTCACCCCTCCACTTT. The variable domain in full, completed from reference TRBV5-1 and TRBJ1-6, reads KAGVTQTPRYLIKTRGQQVTLSCSPISGHRSVSWYQQTPGQGLQFLFEYFSETQRNKGNFPGRFSGRQFSNSRSEMNVSTLELGDSALYLCASSLEGGASYNSPLHFGNGTRLTVT.

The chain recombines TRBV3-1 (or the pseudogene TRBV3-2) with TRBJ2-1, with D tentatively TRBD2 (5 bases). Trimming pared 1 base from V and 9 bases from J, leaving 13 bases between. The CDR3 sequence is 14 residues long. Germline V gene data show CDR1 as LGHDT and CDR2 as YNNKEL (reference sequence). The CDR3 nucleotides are TGTGCCAGCAGCCAAGCACCTAGCCCCAGTGAGCAGTTCTTC. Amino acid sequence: CASSQAPSPSEQFF.